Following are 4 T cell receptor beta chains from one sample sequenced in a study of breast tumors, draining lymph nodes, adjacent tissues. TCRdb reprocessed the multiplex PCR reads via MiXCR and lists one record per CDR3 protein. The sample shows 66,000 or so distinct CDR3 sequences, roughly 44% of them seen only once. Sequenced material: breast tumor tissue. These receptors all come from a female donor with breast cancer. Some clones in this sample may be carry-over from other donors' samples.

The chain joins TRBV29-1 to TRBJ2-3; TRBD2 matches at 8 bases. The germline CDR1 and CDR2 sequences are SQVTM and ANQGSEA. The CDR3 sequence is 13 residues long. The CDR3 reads CSFRTGTSPTQYF. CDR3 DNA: TGCAGTTTTCGGACCGGGACTAGTCCCACGCAGTATTTT.

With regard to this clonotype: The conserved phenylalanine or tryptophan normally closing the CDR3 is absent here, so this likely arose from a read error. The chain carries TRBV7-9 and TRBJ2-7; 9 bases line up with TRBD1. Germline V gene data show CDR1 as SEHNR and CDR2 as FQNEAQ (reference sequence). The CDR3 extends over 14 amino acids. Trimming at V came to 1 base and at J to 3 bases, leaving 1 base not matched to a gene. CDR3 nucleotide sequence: TGTGCCAGCAGCTTAGAGGACAGGGGCTACGAGCAGTACCCC. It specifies CASSLEDRGYEQYP.

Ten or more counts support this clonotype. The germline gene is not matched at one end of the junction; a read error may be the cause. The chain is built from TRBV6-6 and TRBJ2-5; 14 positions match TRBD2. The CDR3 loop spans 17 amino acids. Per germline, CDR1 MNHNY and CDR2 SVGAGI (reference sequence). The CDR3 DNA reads TGTGCCAGCAGTCACTCTCGACTAGCGGGGGGGGGAGAGACCCAGTACTTC. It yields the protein CASSHSRLAGGGETQYF.

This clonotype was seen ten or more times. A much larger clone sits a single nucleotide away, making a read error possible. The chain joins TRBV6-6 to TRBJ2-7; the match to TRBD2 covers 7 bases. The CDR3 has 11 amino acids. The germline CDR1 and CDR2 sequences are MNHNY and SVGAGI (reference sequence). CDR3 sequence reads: CVGLPGGEQYF. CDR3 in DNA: TGTGTCGGGCTACCGGGAGGCGAGCAGTACTTC.